These 30 T cell receptor beta chains were sequenced from one sample in a study of cytomegalovirus exposure and HLA in healthy donors. The PCR employed 60 Vbeta primers together with 13 Jbeta primers. Profiled with immunoSEQ multiplex PCR; TCRdb holds only in-frame clones, not every one. The sample consists of over 95,000 clones, about 70% of them appearing once. Sequencing input: PBMCs. Receptor source: a woman aged 40 to 50 in good health and CMV-seropositive.

The gene calls are TRBV6-1 and TRBJ2-7; D may be TRBD1 (6 bases). Trimming stripped 8 bases from V and 3 bases from J, with 20 bases between. The CDR3 totals 15 residues. In germline, CDR1 is MNHNS, CDR2 SASEGT. The CDR3 spells CASSGSGTFYYEQYF. The DNA for the CDR3 is TGTGCCAGCTCCGGCTCAGGGACATTCTACTACGAGCAGTACTTC.

This sequence joins TRBV5-1 and TRBJ2-6; 7 positions match TRBD1. Unmatched junction bases numbered 8, after V lost 3 bases and J lost 2 bases. Germline V CDR1 and CDR2: SGHRS, YFSETQ. The CDR3 totals 17 residues. The chain's CDR3 is CASSSNPQGTGANVLTF. CDR3 nucleotide sequence: TGCGCCAGCAGCTCAAATCCACAGGGGACTGGGGCCAACGTCCTGACTTTC.

The V call is TRBV11-2, the J call TRBJ1-2, with D unclear. The CDR3 spans 15 residues. The V and J ends lost 1 base and 7 bases respectively, with 16 bases between them. CDR1 and CDR2 (germline): SGHAT, FQNNGV. The DNA of the CDR3 is TGTGCCAGCAGCTTAGCCCCGTCGGGGTTTGGTGGCTACACCTTC. The encoded protein is CASSLAPSGFGGYTF.

The chain couples TRBV7-2 to TRBJ2-2, with D tentatively TRBD2 (7 bases). The CDR3 is made up of 16 amino acids. Germline V CDR1 and CDR2: SGHTA, FQGNSA. V gave up 1 base and J gave up 6 bases, with 15 bases separating them. CDR3 residues: CASSLVRGAGAGELFF. The DNA of the CDR3 is TGTGCCAGCAGCTTAGTTCGGGGGGCAGGGGCCGGGGAGCTGTTTTTT.

The chain couples TRBV5-1 to TRBJ2-5; D is possibly TRBD1 (6 bases). The V gene lost 5 bases and the J gene lost 1 base, with 15 bases spanning the gap. This CDR3 is 15 amino acids long. Germline V gene sequence: CDR1 SGHRS, CDR2 YFSETQ. The CDR3 coding sequence is TGCGCCAGCAGATCTTCGCCAGGGGTCCAAGAGACCCAGTACTTC. This codes for CASRSSPGVQETQYF.

V usage is TRBV7-2 and J usage is TRBJ1-6, with D unclear. The CDR3 length is 16 residues. The germline V gene encodes CDR1 SGHTA and CDR2 FQGNSA. Trimming stripped 1 base from V and 2 bases from J, with 9 bases between. CDR3 DNA: TGTGCCAGCAGCTTAGGCGCAGCGACCTATAATTCACCCCTCCACTTT. Protein sequence: CASSLGAATYNSPLHF.

J is TRBJ1-6 and V is TRBV5-4; 7 positions agree with TRBD1. The ends lost 0 bases at V and 7 bases at J; junction bases unmatched: 1. The CDR3 runs 14 residues. Germline V lookup: CDR1 SGHNT, CDR2 YYREEE (reference sequence). CDR3: CASSLETGNSPLHF. The CDR3 DNA reads as TGTGCCAGCAGCTTGGAGACAGGGAATTCACCCCTCCACTTT.

The chain couples TRBV7-9 to TRBJ1-4; TRBD1 matches at 7 bases. Trimming cost V 1 base and J 7 bases; bases outside gene matches: 6. Germline CDR1 reads SEHNR; CDR2 reads FQNEAQ (reference sequence). CDR3 length: 15 residues. The CDR3 here is CASSLDGTATEKLFF. The CDR3 nucleotides are TGTGCCAGCAGCTTAGACGGGACAGCCACTGAAAAACTGTTTTTT. Filled out from reference TRBV7-9 and TRBJ1-4, the complete variable domain reads DTGVSQNPRHKITKRGQNVTFRCDPISEHNRLYWYRQTLGQGPEFLTYFQNEAQLEKSRLLSDRFSAERPKGSFSTLEIQRTEQGDSAMYLCASSLDGTATEKLFFGSGTQLSVL.

The genes are TRBV5-4 and TRBJ2-7, with TRBD1 identical over 8 bases. This CDR3 is built from 15 residues. The V segment lost 2 bases and the J segment 2 bases; nucleotides outside the gene matches: 6. The germline V gene has CDR1 SGHNT and CDR2 YYREEE (reference sequence). The CDR3 DNA is TGTGCCAGCAGCTTCCCTCTGGGACAGGCCTACGAGCAGTACTTC. This sequence encodes CASSFPLGQAYEQYF. Complete variable domain (other parts from reference TRBV5-4 and TRBJ2-7): ETGVTQSPTHLIKTRGQQVTLRCSSQSGHNTVSWYQQALGQGPQFIFQYYREEENGRGNFPPRFSGLQFPNYSSELNVNALELDDSALYLCASSFPLGQAYEQYFGPGTRLTVT.

The CDR3 region is CASSTGAAGYEQYF. CDR3 sequence (DNA): TGTGCCAGTAGTACAGGGGCGGCGGGCTACGAGCAGTACTTC. The rearrangement links TRBV19 to TRBJ2-7; D is perhaps TRBD1 (6 bases). Trimming took 4 bases from V and 3 from J, leaving 13 bases between them. Germline loops: CDR1 LNHDA, CDR2 SQIVND (reference sequence). CDR3 length equals 14 residues. Together with reference TRBV19 and TRBJ2-7, the CDR3 gives the full variable domain: DGGITQSPKYLFRKEGQNVTLSCEQNLNHDAMYWYRQDPGQGLRLIYYSQIVNDFQKGDIAEGYSVSREKKESFPLTVTSAQKNPTAFYLCASSTGAAGYEQYFGPGTRLTVT.

The rearrangement joins TRBV7-2 to TRBJ1-2; perhaps TRBD1 as D (5 bases). The germline gives CDR1 SGHTA, CDR2 FQGNSA. The V gene lost 1 base and the J gene lost 8 bases, with 14 bases spanning the gap. The CDR3 is made up of 14 amino acids. The CDR3 loop is CASSLVGGEGGYTF. DNA of the CDR3: TGTGCCAGCAGCTTAGTGGGAGGGGAGGGAGGCTACACCTTC.

There are a few counts of this clone. The chain links TRBV27 to TRBJ1-1, with a possible D match to TRBD1 (6 bases). Trimming pared 5 bases from V and 6 bases from J, leaving 16 bases between. The CDR3 runs 14 residues. Germline V gene data show CDR1 as MNHEY and CDR2 as SMNVEV (reference sequence). CDR3 DNA sequence: TGTGCCAGCAGTGATCTAACAGGGTCCCCTGAAGCTTTCTTT. It yields the protein CASSDLTGSPEAFF.

The chain recombines TRBV19 with TRBJ1-5; D ambiguous. Trimming stripped 2 bases from V and 4 bases from J, with 6 bases between. The germline V gene has CDR1 LNHDA and CDR2 SQIVND (reference sequence). The CDR3 covers 13 residues. In DNA form, the CDR3 reads TGTGCCAGTAGTATATTACAGAATCAGCCCCAGCATTTT. Residues: CASSILQNQPQHF.

The J gene is TRBJ2-5, the V gene TRBV5-4; D is unresolved. Trimming shortened V by 1 base and J by 5 bases, and 6 bases separated the two germline ends. Germline CDR1 reads SGHNT; CDR2 reads YYREEE (reference sequence). This CDR3 has 12 residues. CDR3 region: CASSLNWETQYF. Written as DNA, the CDR3 is TGTGCCAGCAGCTTGAACTGGGAGACCCAGTACTTC.

The chain combines TRBV12-5 with TRBJ2-1; possible D gene TRBD2, 6 bases. CDR1 and CDR2 from the germline V gene are LGHNT and FRNRAP. Trimming left V 6 bases short and J 6 bases short, with 21 bases between. This CDR3 comprises 16 residues. In DNA form, the CDR3 reads TGTGCTAGTGGGTCCCGAACGGCGGGGATTAGCAATGAGCAGTTCTTC. It translates to CASGSRTAGISNEQFF.

V and J are TRBV2 and TRBJ1-1; maybe TRBD1 (6 bases). The CDR3 has 13 amino acids. CDR1 is SNHLY, CDR2 FYNNEI, per germline. V was clipped by 4 bases and J by 1 base, with 7 bases between them. CDR3 protein: CASSVQGNTEAFF. The CDR3 DNA reads as TGTGCCAGCAGTGTACAGGGGAACACTGAAGCTTTCTTT.

This clone has only a few counts. The V and J genes are TRBV7-8 and TRBJ1-5; the match to TRBD1 covers 7 bases. The V and J ends lost 4 bases and 6 bases, in that order; junction bases with no gene match: 9. There are 15 residues in the CDR3. CDR1 and CDR2 from the germline V gene are SGHVS and FQNEAQ. The CDR3 DNA follows: TGTGCCAGCAGCTCACAGGGGACCCGGGGTCAGCCCCAGCATTTT. Translation: CASSSQGTRGQPQHF.

The chain is built from TRBV19 and TRBJ1-2, with 8 bases fitting TRBD1. After removal of 1 base from V and 2 bases from J, the junction contained 6 bases not matched to a gene. Looked up from germline, CDR1 is LNHDA and CDR2 is SQIVND (reference sequence). CDR3 length: 16 residues. CDR3 region: CASSIGGGQGNYGYTF. The CDR3 bases are TGTGCCAGTAGTATAGGAGGAGGACAGGGCAACTATGGCTACACCTTC.

The chain has TRBV30 and TRBJ2-5, with D possibly matching TRBD2 (5 bases). The germline gives CDR1 GTSNPN, CDR2 SVGIG (reference sequence). V was clipped by 3 bases and J by 5 bases, with 10 bases between them. The CDR3 runs 12 residues. The CDR3 protein is CAWRSGVETQYF. CDR3 sequence (DNA): TGTGCCTGGAGGAGCGGCGTGGAGACCCAGTACTTC.

CDR3 nucleotide sequence: TGTGCCATCAGCCAGACAGGGGGGCGGGGGGCCTCCCATGAGCAGTTCTTC. Its translation: CAISQTGGRGASHEQFF. The chain combines TRBV10-3 with TRBJ2-1, with a tentative D call TRBD1 (9 bases). CDR1 is ENHRY and CDR2 is SYGVKD in the germline V gene. The CDR3 loop spans 17 amino acids. V was clipped by 6 bases and J by 8 bases, with 26 bases between them.

The chain carries TRBV15 and TRBJ2-5; D might be TRBD1 (5 bases). There are 14 residues in the CDR3. Germline V gene data show CDR1 as LNHNV and CDR2 as YYDKDF (reference sequence). V shed 5 bases and J shed 2 bases, with 12 bases lying between them. CDR3 region: CATSLRRGQETQYF. Written as DNA, the CDR3 is TGTGCCACCAGCCTCCGTAGGGGTCAAGAGACCCAGTACTTC.

The chain links TRBV18 to TRBJ1-1; D not resolved. The CDR3 spans 13 residues. Germline V CDR1 and CDR2: KGHSH, LQKENI. Trimming shortened V by 3 bases and J by 1 base, and 6 bases separated the two germline ends. This chain's CDR3 is CASSPLGNTEAFF. CDR3 coding DNA: TGTGCCAGCTCACCTCTAGGGAACACTGAAGCTTTCTTT.

The genes are TRBV19 and TRBJ1-5; the D gene is possibly TRBD1 (6 bases). The CDR3 has 14 residues. Trimming took off 3 bases at V and 7 bases at J, with 13 bases between the two ends. From germline, CDR1 is LNHDA and CDR2 SQIVND (reference sequence). CDR3 in DNA: TGTGCCAGTAGTATTCGGGGGGCGAGGCAGCCCCAGCATTTT. It translates to CASSIRGARQPQHF.

CDR3 DNA: TGTGCCAGCAGCCTCCACGGAGGGGAATGGACTGAAGCTTTCTTT. Translation: CASSLHGGEWTEAFF. The chain combines TRBV5-6 with TRBJ1-1; possible D gene TRBD1, 5 bases. This CDR3 region has 15 residues. Germline loops: CDR1 SGHDT, CDR2 YYEEEE. Trimming shortened V by 4 bases and J by 5 bases, and 18 bases separated the two germline ends.

The chain recombines TRBV6-5 with TRBJ1-6, with TRBD1 identical over 7 bases. Unmatched junction bases numbered 6, after V lost 0 bases and J lost 10 bases. There are 15 residues in the CDR3. Germline CDR1 and CDR2: MNHEY and SVGAGI. The CDR3 sequence: CASSYSLSGGSPLHF. The CDR3 region has the DNA TGTGCCAGCAGTTACTCGCTTTCAGGGGGATCACCCCTCCACTTT.

The V call is TRBV6-5, the J call TRBJ1-2; 8 bases map to TRBD1. The ends lost 5 bases at V and 3 bases at J; junction bases unmatched: 2. Germline V CDR1 and CDR2: MNHEY, SVGAGI. The CDR3 contains 13 residues. In nucleotides, the CDR3 is TGTGCCAGCAGTCGACAGGGGTACTATGGCTACACCTTC. Translating it yields CASSRQGYYGYTF.

The CDR3 is CAWTLGATIYF. The DNA for the CDR3 is TGTGCCTGGACCCTTGGGGCCACCATATATTTT. V and J are TRBV30 and TRBJ1-3; maybe TRBD1 (5 bases). The CDR3 loop spans 11 amino acids. Between the trimmed V and J ends, which lost 4 bases and 9 bases, there was a span of 10 bases. Per germline, CDR1 GTSNPN and CDR2 SVGIG (reference sequence).

The V call is TRBV28, the J call TRBJ2-7; a possible D gene is TRBD2 (6 bases). CDR3 length: 12 residues. CDR1 is MDHEN and CDR2 is SYDVKM in the germline V gene. V shed 8 bases and J shed 3 bases, with 11 bases lying between them. DNA for the CDR3: TGTGCCAGCCTCGGCGGGGACTACGAGCAGTACTTC. Translation gives CASLGGDYEQYF.

This sequence joins TRBV21-1 and TRBJ1-2; the table's D call TRBD1 went unverified against the DNA. TRBV21-1 represents a pseudogene. CDR3 length: 11 residues. CDR3 loop: CASGYSYGYTF. Here the CDR3 DNA reads TGTGCCAGCGGCTACAGCTATGGCTACACCTTC.

This chain connects TRBV25-1 to TRBJ2-6; D remains ambiguous. Germline lookup yields CDR1 MGHDK and CDR2 SYGVNS. V lost 7 bases and J 3 bases, leaving 4 bases between the germline ends. The CDR3 has 12 amino acids. CDR3 protein: CASTGGANVLTF. In DNA, the CDR3 is TGTGCCAGCACCGGTGGGGCCAACGTCCTGACTTTC.